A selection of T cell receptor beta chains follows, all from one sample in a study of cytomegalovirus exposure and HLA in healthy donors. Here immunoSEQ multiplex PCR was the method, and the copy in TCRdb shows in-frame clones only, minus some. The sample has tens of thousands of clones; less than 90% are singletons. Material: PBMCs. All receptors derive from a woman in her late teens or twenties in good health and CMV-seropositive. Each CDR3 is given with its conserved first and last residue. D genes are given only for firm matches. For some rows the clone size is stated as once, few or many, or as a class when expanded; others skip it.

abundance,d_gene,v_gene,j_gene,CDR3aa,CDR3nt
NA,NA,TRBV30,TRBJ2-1,CAWRGTSYNEQFF,TGTGCCTGGCGGGGGACCTCCTACAATGAGCAGTTCTTC
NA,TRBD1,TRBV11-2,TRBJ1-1,CASSQGEESAFF,TGTGCCAGCAGCCAGGGGGAGGAGTCGGCTTTCTTT
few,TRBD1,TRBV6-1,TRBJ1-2,CASSAQGFNGYTF,TGTGCCAGCAGTGCACAGGGGTTTAATGGCTACACCTTC
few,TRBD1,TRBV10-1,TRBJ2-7,CASTGTGHPYEQYF,TGCGCCAGCACCGGGACAGGCCATCCCTACGAGCAGTACTTC
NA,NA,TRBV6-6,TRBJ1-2,CASSSTESNGYTF,TGTGCCAGCAGTTCGACAGAATCCAATGGCTACACCTTC
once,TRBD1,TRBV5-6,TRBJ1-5,CASSRGTDNQPQHF,TGTGCCAGCAGTCGCGGGACAGACAATCAGCCCCAGCATTTT
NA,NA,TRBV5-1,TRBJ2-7,CASSLGRETHEQYF,TGCGCCAGCAGCTTGGGACGGGAGACCCACGAGCAGTACTTC
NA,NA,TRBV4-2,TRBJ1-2,CASSRGQRLYGYTF,TGTGCCAGCAGCCGAGGACAGAGATTATATGGCTACACCTTC
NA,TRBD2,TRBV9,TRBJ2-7,CASSSGTSRYEQYF,TGTGCCAGCAGTTCCGGGACTAGCCGTTACGAGCAGTACTTC
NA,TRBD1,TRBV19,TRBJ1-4,CASSIQGASEKLFF,TGTGCCAGTAGTATTCAGGGGGCGAGTGAAAAACTGTTTTTT
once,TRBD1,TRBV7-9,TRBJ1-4,CASTTHRDRGRRSEKLFF,TGTGCCAGCACCACTCACCGGGACAGGGGGCGAAGAAGTGAAAAACTGTTTTTT